These 28 T cell receptor beta chains share one sample of origin, sequenced in a study of naive and memory T cell subsets. An equimolar mix of two oligonucleotides served as the beta constant-region primer for TRBC1 and TRBC2. The ligated cDNA underwent four PCR rounds using SP2 and nested alpha and beta constant-region primers. TCRdb reprocessed the UMI-ligation and nested PCR reads with MiXCR, giving one entry per CDR3 protein. The sample includes 95,000 to 150,000 distinct CDR3 sequences, 36% of them seen just once. Material: central memory CD4+ T cells from blood. These receptor sequences come from a human donor in good health.

This clonotype was recorded many times. This chain's CDR3 is CASSYSGFRGDSPLHF. In nucleotides, the CDR3 is TGTGCCAGCAGTTACTCTGGATTCAGGGGAGATTCACCCCTCCACTTT. The V and J genes are TRBV6-5 and TRBJ1-6; D may be TRBD1 (6 bases). Trimming removed 0 bases from V and 8 bases from J, with 14 bases in between. Germline lookup yields CDR1 MNHEY and CDR2 SVGAGI. This CDR3 has 16 residues.

V usage is TRBV11-2 and J usage is TRBJ2-3; possible D gene TRBD2, 7 bases. Trimming removed 2 bases at V and 5 bases at J, with 20 bases between. The CDR3 totals 17 residues. The germline V gene encodes CDR1 SGHAT and CDR2 FQNNGV. The CDR3 region is CASSLLGGGKKRDTQYF. The CDR3 coding sequence is TGTGCCAGCAGCTTATTAGGCGGGGGCAAAAAGAGAGATACGCAGTATTTT.

The chain has TRBV5-6 and TRBJ1-5, with TRBD1 identical over 9 bases. With 3 bases clipped from V and 7 bases from J, the junction kept 14 bases outside the gene matches. The CDR3 spans 17 residues. The germline V gene encodes CDR1 SGHDT and CDR2 YYEEEE. This CDR3 reads CASSSLSEQGARQPQHF. In DNA form, the CDR3 reads TGTGCCAGCAGCTCCTTGAGTGAACAGGGGGCAAGACAGCCCCAGCATTTT. The variable domain in full, with the rest retrieved from reference TRBV5-6 and TRBJ1-5, is DAGVTQSPTHLIKTRGQQVTLRCSPKSGHDTVSWYQQALGQGPQFIFQYYEEEERQRGNFPDRFSGHQFPNYSSELNVNALLLGDSALYLCASSSLSEQGARQPQHFGDGTRLSIL.

The J gene is TRBJ2-1, the V gene TRBV6-6; tentatively, D is TRBD1 (7 bases). CDR1 is MNHNY, CDR2 SVGAGI, per germline (reference sequence). Trimming cost V 8 bases and J 3 bases, with 17 bases left between them. The CDR3 has 15 amino acids. CDR3 bases: TGTGCCAGCTCCTTGGAGGGACAGCTCTACAATGAGCAGTTCTTC. Translated, it gives CASSLEGQLYNEQFF.

In its sample, this clonotype was seen a few times. The J gene is TRBJ2-6, the V gene TRBV29-1, with TRBD2 matching over 7 bases. The CDR3 extends over 16 amino acids. V dropped 3 bases and J dropped 0; count of bases not matched to a gene: 5. The germline V gene encodes CDR1 SQVTM and CDR2 ANQGSEA. CDR3 protein: CSVDGLEPSGANVLTF. For the CDR3, the DNA is TGCAGCGTTGACGGACTAGAACCCTCTGGGGCCAACGTCCTGACTTTC.

The chain employs TRBV14 and TRBJ1-1; a possible D gene is TRBD1 (5 bases). This CDR3 has 12 amino acids. Looked up from germline, CDR1 is SGHDN and CDR2 is FVKESK. V dropped 5 bases and J dropped 6 bases, with 10 bases sitting between them. The CDR3 DNA reads TGTGCCAGCAGCTTCTCAGGGTCTGAAGCTTTCTTT. Its protein product is CASSFSGSEAFF.

The rearrangement joins TRBV24-1 to TRBJ2-6; D is unresolved. Germline V gene lookup returns CDR1 KGHDR and CDR2 SFDVKD. Trimming cost V 7 bases and J 2 bases, with 5 bases left between them. CDR3 length equals 13 residues. The CDR3 sequence is CATSAPGANVLTF. CDR3 nucleotides: TGTGCCACCAGCGCTCCTGGGGCCAACGTCCTGACTTTC.

This chain joins TRBV7-9 and TRBJ1-1; D is ambiguous. The CDR3 sequence is 14 residues long. The germline CDR1 and CDR2 sequences are SEHNR and FQNEAQ (reference sequence). V was trimmed by 3 bases and J by 0 bases, leaving 8 bases between them. The CDR3 reads CASSFKIMNTEAFF. In nucleotides, the CDR3 is TGTGCCAGCAGCTTCAAGATTATGAACACTGAAGCTTTCTTT.

V gene TRBV9 combines with J gene TRBJ2-2; no definite D call. The germline gives CDR1 SGDLS, CDR2 YYNGEE. Deletions cut 7 bases from V and 2 bases from J, with 6 bases between. This CDR3 is 12 amino acids long. CDR3 nucleotide sequence: TGTGCCAGCGGTAGAAACACCGGGGAGCTGTTTTTT. Protein sequence: CASGRNTGELFF. Full variable domain (missing parts from reference TRBV9 and TRBJ2-2): DSGVTQTPKHLITATGQRVTLRCSPRSGDLSVYWYQQSLDQGLQFLIQYYNGEERAKGNILERFSAQQFPDLHSELNLSSLELGDSALYFCASGRNTGELFFGEGSRLTVL.

The chain has TRBV18 and TRBJ2-1, with 12 nucleotides matching TRBD2. The V gene's germline CDR1 is KGHSH and CDR2 LQKENI. The CDR3 sequence is 16 residues long. With V trimmed by 2 bases and J by 7 bases, 6 bases remained unmatched. The CDR3 spells CASSPVSTSGSNEQFF. CDR3 DNA: TGTGCCAGCTCACCAGTGTCGACTAGCGGGAGTAATGAGCAGTTCTTC.

The chain recombines TRBV2 with TRBJ1-1; a weak D match, TRBD1 (5 bases). With 7 bases removed from V and 0 bases from J, the gap between germline ends came to 12 bases. The CDR3 runs to 14 residues. The germline gives CDR1 SNHLY, CDR2 FYNNEI. The CDR3 DNA reads TGTGCCAGCAATTTAAGAGGGGTGAACACTGAAGCTTTCTTT. It is translated as CASNLRGVNTEAFF.

This clonotype was counted a few times. V and J are TRBV2 and TRBJ2-1; possible D gene TRBD1, 6 bases. This CDR3 comprises 19 residues. V was cut by 8 bases and J by 0 bases, with 26 bases left in between. The V gene's germline CDR1 is SNHLY and CDR2 FYNNEI. The CDR3 here is CASREYGQTVLSSYNEQFF. Here the CDR3 DNA reads TGTGCCAGCCGAGAGTACGGACAGACCGTTTTAAGCTCCTACAATGAGCAGTTCTTC. Full variable domain (outside the CDR3, taken from reference TRBV2 and TRBJ2-1): EPEVTQTPSHQVTQMGQEVILRCVPISNHLYFYWYRQILGQKVEFLVSFYNNEISEKSEIFDDQFSVERPDGSNFTLKIRSTKLEDSAMYFCASREYGQTVLSSYNEQFFGPGTRLTVL.

By share, this clonotype counts as medium-sized. V gene TRBV29-1 combines with J gene TRBJ2-3; 8 positions agree with TRBD2. Germline trimming cut 1 base from V and 2 bases from J; bases unmatched to any gene: 8. Germline V CDR1 and CDR2: SQVTM, ANQGSEA. The CDR3 runs to 16 residues. The CDR3 DNA reads TGCAGCGTTGAAGGGCCGAGCGGGGGATTCACAGATACGCAGTATTTT. This gives the protein CSVEGPSGGFTDTQYF.

J is TRBJ1-1 and V is TRBV30, with 7 positions matching TRBD1. CDR3 length: 13 residues. Losses at the gene ends were 4 bases for V and 0 bases for J; bases not matched to a gene: 2. Per germline, CDR1 GTSNPN and CDR2 SVGIG (reference sequence). For the CDR3, the DNA is TGTGCCTGGACGGACAGGATGAACACTGAAGCTTTCTTT. This translates into CAWTDRMNTEAFF.

This clonotype was seen a single time. The CDR3 sequence is CSAEGTIETQYF. In nucleotides, the CDR3 is TGCAGCGCCGAGGGGACAATAGAGACCCAGTACTTC. V is TRBV29-1 and J is TRBJ2-5; possible D gene TRBD1, 6 bases. The CDR3 sequence is 12 residues long. The ends were cut back, 7 bases at V and 4 bases at J, with 13 bases in the middle. CDR1 is SQVTM, CDR2 ANQGSEA, per germline.

This rearrangement joins TRBV7-3 to TRBJ2-3; D gene uncertain. This CDR3 region has 15 residues. Looked up from germline, CDR1 is SGHTA and CDR2 is FQGTGA. Deletions cut 4 bases from V and 3 bases from J, with 14 bases between. This chain's CDR3 is CASSSYSDPTDTQYF. The CDR3, as DNA: TGTGCCAGCAGCTCGTACTCGGATCCGACAGATACGCAGTATTTT.

DNA of the CDR3: TGTGCCAGCAGCTGGGGCCTACGGGGGCAGTACTTC. Translation gives CASSWGLRGQYF. The chain carries TRBV28 and TRBJ2-7; D may be TRBD1 or TRBD2 (5 bases each). This CDR3 is 12 amino acids long. With 6 bases removed from V and 9 bases from J, the gap between germline ends came to 15 bases. The germline CDR1 and CDR2 sequences are MDHEN and SYDVKM.

The V call is TRBV14, the J call TRBJ1-3, with D tentatively TRBD1 (5 bases). The V gene's germline CDR1 is SGHDN and CDR2 FVKESK. The CDR3 length is 14 residues. Trimming removed 2 bases at V and 8 bases at J, with 13 bases between. CDR3 sequence: CASSQRGGSDTIYF. CDR3 DNA sequence: TGTGCCAGCAGCCAACGGGGCGGTTCGGACACCATATATTTT.

This clonotype was counted between two and nine times. The rearrangement uses TRBV6-4 and TRBJ2-3, with D unresolved. This CDR3 has 14 residues. Germline V CDR1 and CDR2: MRHNA, SNTAGT. Trimming stripped 0 bases from V and 2 bases from J, with 6 bases between. The CDR3 DNA is TGTGCCAGCAGTGACTCTTACAACACAGATACGCAGTATTTT. It yields the protein CASSDSYNTDTQYF.

This clonotype was counted ten times or more. The V gene is TRBV7-3, the J gene TRBJ2-3; TRBD1 aligns across 7 bases. CDR3 size: 15 residues. V was clipped by 4 bases and J by 2 bases; unmatched bases: 6. The germline V gene has CDR1 SGHTA and CDR2 FQGTGA. DNA for the CDR3: TGTGCCAGCAGCTATCGGACAGGCCCCACAGATACGCAGTATTTT. This encodes CASSYRTGPTDTQYF.

This clonotype was seen more than once but under ten times. J is TRBJ2-1 and V is TRBV5-1; unclear D gene. Trimming cost V 1 base and J 0 bases, with 14 bases left between them. CDR3 length: 17 residues. Germline V gene sequence: CDR1 SGHRS, CDR2 YFSETQ. CDR3 DNA sequence: TGCGCCAGCAGCTTGTTGGGAAACACCCACTCCTACAATGAGCAGTTCTTC. Its translation: CASSLLGNTHSYNEQFF.

This sequence joins TRBV12-3 or TRBV12-4 and TRBJ2-5; D not certain. This CDR3 comprises 13 residues. V lost 3 bases and J 5 bases, leaving 10 bases between the germline ends. The chain's CDR3 is CASSLGPGETQYF. The CDR3 DNA sequence: TGTGCCAGCAGTTTGGGCCCCGGGGAGACCCAGTACTTC.

This clonotype was detected many times. The chain couples TRBV2 to TRBJ2-5; TRBD1 agrees at 7 bases. The ends lost 2 bases at V and 6 bases at J; junction bases unmatched: 12. The CDR3 runs to 16 residues. The V gene's germline CDR1 is SNHLY and CDR2 FYNNEI. CDR3 nucleotide sequence: TGTGCCAGCAGTGAAAGTTGGACAGGAAAGGGGAAGACCCAGTACTTC. This encodes CASSESWTGKGKTQYF.

CDR3 sequence: CASSSTGGSSYEQYF. As DNA, the CDR3 is TGTGCCAGCAGTTCCACAGGGGGCAGCTCCTACGAGCAGTACTTC. The V gene is TRBV7-6, the J gene TRBJ2-7, with 9 nucleotides matching TRBD1. The CDR3 sequence is 15 residues long. Germline CDR1 reads SGHVS; CDR2 reads FNYEAQ. With V trimmed by 6 bases and J by 0 bases, 6 bases remained unmatched.

This clonotype appeared a few times. The chain has TRBV20-1 and TRBJ1-1; D is unresolved. V was clipped by 3 bases and J by 0 bases, with 8 bases between them. The CDR3 runs to 13 residues. CDR1 DFQATT and CDR2 SNEGSKA come from the germline V gene (reference sequence). The CDR3 protein is CSARRQLNTEAFF. The CDR3 DNA reads as TGCAGTGCTAGGCGGCAGCTGAACACTGAAGCTTTCTTT.

The chain combines TRBV5-1 with TRBJ2-7, with D perhaps TRBD1 (6 bases). The CDR3 is 14 residues long. Germline loops: CDR1 SGHRS, CDR2 YFSETQ. V lost 1 base and J lost 7, with 15 bases in between. CDR3 bases: TGCGCCAGCAGCTTGAGGCCAGGGGTTGGGGAGCAGTACTTC. Translated, it gives CASSLRPGVGEQYF.

This clonotype has a handful of counts. The CDR3 loop reads CAWSTIGGRNSPLHF. CDR3 bases: TGTGCCTGGAGTACGATTGGAGGGAGGAATTCACCCCTCCACTTT. The V and J genes are TRBV30 and TRBJ1-6; no reliable D call. V lost 2 bases and J 7 bases, leaving 15 bases between the germline ends. The CDR3 is 15 residues long. Looked up from germline, CDR1 is GTSNPN and CDR2 is SVGIG (reference sequence).

The chain couples TRBV28 to TRBJ1-5; no clear D gene. This CDR3 has 13 residues. Germline-derived CDR1 and CDR2 are MDHEN and SYDVKM. Trimming took 3 bases from V and 5 from J, leaving 8 bases between them. Written as DNA, the CDR3 is TGTGCCAGCAGTTTTGGTGGTGATCAGCCCCAGCATTTT. Translated: CASSFGGDQPQHF. Using reference TRBV28 and TRBJ1-5 for the parts outside the CDR3, the full variable domain is DVKVTQSSRYLVKRTGEKVFLECVQDMDHENMFWYRQDPGLGLRLIYFSYDVKMKEKGDIPEGYSVSREKKERFSLILESASTNQTSMYLCASSFGGDQPQHFGDGTRLSIL.